This TCR beta chain originates from a study of OX40 agonist ivuxolimab in advanced cancers. Study observations and caveats: There were, on average, more expanded clones in CD8+ T cells than in CD4+. Researchers did not establish what antigens the expanded peripheral T cells target. Clonal expansion by week 6 occurred in CD4+ and CD8+ blood T cells (at 0.1 to 3.0 mg/kg).

The CDR3 runs to 15 residues. V lost 4 bases and J lost 4, with 17 bases in between. Germline V gene data show CDR1 as KGHSH and CDR2 as LQKENI. Notes on this clone: Its antigen is still unknown.

Produced via immunoSEQ multiplex PCR; TCRdb's table is partial and in-frame only. The sample lists 80,000 or so clones, approximately 85% occurring once. The sequencing here drew on CD4+ or CD8+ T cells sorted from blood, taken in a trial of the OX40 agonist ivuxolimab. This sequence originates from an adult with an advanced solid tumor such as melanoma, head and neck, liver or kidney cancer. The V and J genes are TRBV18 and TRBJ2-7; D possibly corresponds to TRBD1 (6 bases). The CDR3 protein is CASSLPRGPTYEQYF. The CDR3 region has the DNA TGTGCCAGCTCACTCCCCAGGGGCCCCACTTACGAGCAGTACTTC.